This T cell receptor (beta chain) is drawn from a study of blood T cell repertoires in COVID-19. The CDR3 loop spans 13 amino acids. Between the trimmed V and J ends, which lost 1 base and 3 bases, there was a span of 5 bases. Germline values: CDR1 MNHEY, CDR2 SMNVEV (reference sequence). Study processing details: Amplifying reference gene primers gave estimates of nucleated cell counts. Here immunoSEQ multiplex PCR was the method, and the copy in TCRdb shows in-frame clones only, minus some. V and J calls and clone size are given by that table; D and trimming were obtained from the DNA. Among around 300,000 clones listed, around 81% were seen once.

The chain joins TRBV27 to TRBJ2-3; unclear D gene. What was sequenced was peripheral blood. This receptor was identified in a woman aged 45-65 years with active or convalescent COVID-19. CDR3 DNA: TGTGCCAGCAGTTTATTAGAAACAGATACGCAGTATTTT. Protein: CASSLLETDTQYF.